What follows are 27 T cell receptor beta chains derived from one specimen sequenced in a study of siplizumab effects on memory and regulatory T cells. TCRdb's copy holds only in-frame clones and misses some; the assay was immunoSEQ multiplex PCR. The sample has approximately 94,000 clones, approximately 97% seen once. Material for sequencing was naive CD4+ T cells sorted from blood. The receptors here all came from a human donor in good health.

The chain recombines TRBV19 with TRBJ2-5; no firm D call. Germline V gene data show CDR1 as LNHDA and CDR2 as SQIVND (reference sequence). Trimming shortened V by 3 bases and J by 4 bases, and 9 bases separated the two germline ends. The CDR3 totals 13 residues. The CDR3 is CASSMMVPETQYF. CDR3 bases: TGTGCCAGTAGTATGATGGTCCCAGAGACCCAGTACTTC.

The J gene is TRBJ2-7, the V gene TRBV7-9; perhaps TRBD2 as D (7 bases). The V end lost 3 bases, the J end lost 6 bases, and 15 bases lay between the germline ends. Germline V gene sequence: CDR1 SEHNR, CDR2 FQNEAQ (reference sequence). The CDR3 contains 14 residues. CDR3 bases: TGTGCCAGCAGCTTTTTCGGGGGGCACGCCGAGCAGTACTTC. Protein: CASSFFGGHAEQYF.

The J gene is TRBJ1-2, the V gene TRBV4-1; 7 bases match TRBD1. The CDR3 runs to 15 residues. V shed 3 bases, J shed 1 base, and the junction held 5 bases outside the gene matches. Germline CDR1 is MGHRA and CDR2 is YSYEKL. This CDR3 reads CASSQAGGFNYGYTF. In DNA form, the CDR3 reads TGCGCCAGCAGCCAGGCAGGGGGGTTTAACTATGGCTACACCTTC.

The rearrangement uses TRBV18 and TRBJ1-1; 8 bases fit TRBD1. CDR1 KGHSH and CDR2 LQKENI come from the germline V gene. V lost 6 bases, J lost 5 bases, and 8 bases stayed unmatched. The CDR3 is 14 amino acids. CDR3 protein: CASSSGQGGTEAFF. Here the CDR3 DNA reads TGTGCCAGCTCTTCCGGACAGGGAGGGACTGAAGCTTTCTTT.

The chain combines TRBV29-1 with TRBJ1-1; a weak D match, TRBD1 (5 bases). Trimming removed 5 bases from V and 4 bases from J, with 14 bases in between. Germline V lookup: CDR1 SQVTM, CDR2 ANQGSEA. This CDR3 is 13 amino acids long. In DNA form, the CDR3 reads TGCAGCGTTTCCCAGGGTTTGGGCACTGAAGCTTTCTTT. This gives the protein CSVSQGLGTEAFF.

The J gene is TRBJ1-5, the V gene TRBV7-9; TRBD1 is a possible D gene (5 bases). This CDR3 spans 15 amino acids. Trimming left V 1 base short and J 0 bases short, with 7 bases between. CDR1 and CDR2 (germline): SEHNR, FQNEAQ (reference sequence). CDR3 DNA: TGTGCCAGCAGCTTAGGGGACTCTAGCAATCAGCCCCAGCATTTT. Translation gives CASSLGDSSNQPQHF. Supplemented by reference TRBV7-9 and TRBJ1-5, the full variable domain reads DTGVSQNPRHKITKRGQNVTFRCDPISEHNRLYWYRQTLGQGPEFLTYFQNEAQLEKSRLLSDRFSAERPKGSFSTLEIQRTEQGDSAMYLCASSLGDSSNQPQHFGDGTRLSIL.

The rearrangement links TRBV9 to TRBJ2-3; TRBD2 agrees at 16 bases. The CDR3 runs 18 residues. The V segment lost 0 bases and the J segment 2 bases; nucleotides outside the gene matches: 3. CDR1 SGDLS and CDR2 YYNGEE come from the germline V gene. This CDR3 reads CASSVEGLAGGPTDTQYF. The CDR3 DNA is TGTGCCAGCAGCGTAGAGGGACTAGCGGGGGGGCCCACAGATACGCAGTATTTT.

This chain joins TRBV5-1 and TRBJ1-2, with 7 bases lining up with TRBD1. Germline CDR1 is SGHRS and CDR2 is YFSETQ. The CDR3 is 15 residues long. With V trimmed by 2 bases and J by 0 bases, 4 bases remained unmatched. This CDR3 is CASSFGTAANYGYTF. For the CDR3, the DNA is TGCGCCAGCAGCTTTGGGACAGCCGCTAACTATGGCTACACCTTC.

This chain connects TRBV7-2 to TRBJ2-1; 9 bases fit TRBD1. CDR1 SGHTA and CDR2 FQGNSA come from the germline V gene. V was clipped by 5 bases and J by 9 bases; unmatched bases: 2. CDR3 length equals 12 residues. CDR3 sequence reads: CASSRQGVEQFF. In DNA form, the CDR3 reads TGTGCCAGCAGCCGACAGGGGGTTGAGCAGTTCTTC. Full variable domain (rest looked up from reference TRBV7-2 and TRBJ2-1): GAGVSQSPSNKVTEKGKDVELRCDPISGHTALYWYRQSLGQGLEFLIYFQGNSAPDKSGLPSDRFSAERTGGSVSTLTIQRTQQEDSAVYLCASSRQGVEQFFGPGTRLTVL.

The CDR3 is CASSLGGQGGYEQYF. The CDR3 DNA follows: TGTGCCAGCAGCTTGGGCGGGCAGGGCGGCTACGAGCAGTACTTC. The chain links TRBV5-6 to TRBJ2-7; perhaps D is TRBD1 or TRBD2 (5 bases each). The length of the CDR3 is 15 residues. V gave up 0 bases and J gave up 3 bases, with 13 bases separating them. The V gene's germline CDR1 is SGHDT and CDR2 YYEEEE.

In this sample, this clone turned up a few times. V gene TRBV7-2 combines with J gene TRBJ1-1; weak D call: TRBD1 (5 bases). Germline CDR1 reads SGHTA; CDR2 reads FQGNSA. Between the trimmed V and J ends, which lost 2 bases and 6 bases, there was a span of 7 bases. The CDR3 is 12 amino acids. In DNA form, the CDR3 reads TGTGCCAGCAGCTTAACGGGGCCTGAAGCTTTCTTT. Translating gives CASSLTGPEAFF.

The rearrangement joins TRBV7-2 to TRBJ1-5; a weak D match, TRBD1 (6 bases). The germline V gene has CDR1 SGHTA and CDR2 FQGNSA. The CDR3 consists of 15 residues. Trimming pared 1 base from V and 6 bases from J, leaving 13 bases between. The DNA of the CDR3 is TGTGCCAGCAGCTTAGTCAGGACAGCGGGTCAGCCCCAGCATTTT. It yields the protein CASSLVRTAGQPQHF.

The chain combines TRBV4-1 with TRBJ1-2; D is possibly TRBD1 (6 bases). CDR1 MGHRA and CDR2 YSYEKL come from the germline V gene. Trimming removed 0 bases at V and 8 bases at J, with 10 bases between. CDR3 size: 13 residues. The CDR3 DNA sequence: TGCGCCAGCAGCCAAGACAGGGGACGCGGCTACACCTTC. Its translation: CASSQDRGRGYTF.

The chain is built from TRBV5-6 and TRBJ2-2, with D tentatively TRBD1 (6 bases). Germline loops: CDR1 SGHDT, CDR2 YYEEEE. CDR3 length equals 15 residues. The V end lost 0 bases, the J end lost 6 bases, and 12 bases lay between the germline ends. CDR3 sequence: CASSLEQGRAGELFF. In nucleotides, the CDR3 is TGTGCCAGCAGCTTGGAGCAGGGGAGAGCCGGGGAGCTGTTTTTT.

The genes are TRBV10-2 and TRBJ2-7; perhaps TRBD1 as D (6 bases). Between the trimmed V and J ends, which lost 6 bases and 0 bases, there was a span of 12 bases. Germline V gene data show CDR1 as WSHSY and CDR2 as SAAADI. The CDR3 spans 14 residues. The CDR3 is CASRSGVGSYEQYF. As DNA, the CDR3 is TGCGCCAGCAGGTCAGGGGTGGGCTCCTACGAGCAGTACTTC.

This rearrangement joins TRBV5-4 to TRBJ2-5; D remains ambiguous. CDR1 is SGHNT, CDR2 YYREEE, per germline (reference sequence). The CDR3 spans 13 residues. Trimming removed 2 bases from V and 0 bases from J, with 5 bases in between. The DNA of the CDR3 is TGTGCCAGCAGCTTCCGACACCAAGAGACCCAGTACTTC. Translated: CASSFRHQETQYF.

The rearrangement joins TRBV7-9 to TRBJ1-1; D not resolved. The CDR3 has 13 amino acids. CDR1 is SEHNR and CDR2 is FQNEAQ in the germline V gene (reference sequence). The V gene lost 2 bases and the J gene lost 7 bases, with 11 bases spanning the gap. This CDR3 is CASSLSTEVEAFF. DNA for the CDR3: TGTGCCAGCAGCTTATCCACGGAAGTTGAAGCTTTCTTT.

V and J are TRBV29-1 and TRBJ2-6, with unresolved D. The CDR3 is 14 amino acids. CDR1 and CDR2 from the germline V gene are SQVTM and ANQGSEA. Trimming pared 5 bases from V and 0 bases from J, leaving 8 bases between. CDR3 DNA sequence: TGCAGCGTTTTCCTGGACTCTGGGGCCAACGTCCTGACTTTC. Translating gives CSVFLDSGANVLTF. The full variable domain, in which reference TRBV29-1 and TRBJ2-6 provide the parts outside the CDR3, is SAVISQKPSRDICQRGTSLTIQCQVDSQVTMMFWYRQQPGQSLTLIATANQGSEATYESGFVIDKFPISRPNLTFSTLTVSNMSPEDSSIYLCSVFLDSGANVLTFGAGSRLTVL.

The chain links TRBV10-3 to TRBJ2-7, with D unclear. Trimming pared 0 bases from V and 5 bases from J, leaving 8 bases between. Germline loops: CDR1 ENHRY, CDR2 SYGVKD. The CDR3 is made up of 13 amino acids. CDR3 amino acids: CAISESTRHEQYF. The CDR3 region has the DNA TGTGCCATCAGTGAGTCGACAAGGCACGAGCAGTACTTC.

This chain links TRBV19 with TRBJ1-4, with TRBD1 identical over 7 bases. The CDR3 totals 17 residues. The germline V gene encodes CDR1 LNHDA and CDR2 SQIVND (reference sequence). The trim removed 10 bases at V and 0 bases at J, leaving 14 bases unmatched. The CDR3 here is CATSWEGAYATNEKLFF. The DNA of the CDR3 is TGTGCCACCTCATGGGAGGGGGCGTATGCAACTAATGAAAAACTGTTTTTT.

The V call is TRBV9, the J call TRBJ1-2; D perhaps matches TRBD1 (5 bases). From germline, CDR1 is SGDLS and CDR2 YYNGEE. V was shortened by 4 bases and J by 7 bases, with 20 bases between the two germline ends. The CDR3 runs to 15 residues. The CDR3 nucleotides read TGTGCCAGCAGCAGGGAGAGGGGCCTCGCCGGTGGCTACACCTTC. Protein sequence: CASSRERGLAGGYTF.

V usage is TRBV10-3 and J usage is TRBJ1-6; no definite D call. Germline values: CDR1 ENHRY, CDR2 SYGVKD. There are 15 residues in the CDR3. V lost 0 bases to trimming and J lost 7 bases, with 10 bases between them. Written as DNA, the CDR3 is TGTGCCATCAGTGAGTCCCCTGAGGCCAATTCACCCCTCCACTTT. Translation gives CAISESPEANSPLHF.

This chain connects TRBV11-3 to TRBJ2-3; 13 bases line up with TRBD2. CDR1 is SGHNT and CDR2 is YENEEA in the germline V gene. CDR3 size: 16 residues. The V gene end was trimmed by 5 bases and the J gene end by 1 base; junction bases not matched to a gene: 3. The CDR3 sequence is CASSPGLAGRTDTQYF. The CDR3 DNA follows: TGTGCCAGCAGCCCGGGACTAGCGGGGCGCACAGATACGCAGTATTTT.

The rearrangement joins TRBV19 to TRBJ1-2; no reliable D call. The germline V gene has CDR1 LNHDA and CDR2 SQIVND (reference sequence). Trimming shortened V by 4 bases and J by 0 bases, and 9 bases separated the two germline ends. This CDR3 is built from 14 residues. The CDR3 coding sequence is TGTGCCAGTAGTAGGTTACAGACTAACTATGGCTACACCTTC. This encodes CASSRLQTNYGYTF. The entire variable domain, with the rest obtained from reference TRBV19 and TRBJ1-2, is as follows: DGGITQSPKYLFRKEGQNVTLSCEQNLNHDAMYWYRQDPGQGLRLIYYSQIVNDFQKGDIAEGYSVSREKKESFPLTVTSAQKNPTAFYLCASSRLQTNYGYTFGSGTRLTVV.

The V call is TRBV28, the J call TRBJ2-2; 10 bases fit TRBD1. J lost 5 bases, V lost 1 base, and 4 bases had no gene match. The CDR3 runs 16 residues. Germline assignment: CDR1 MDHEN and CDR2 SYDVKM. CDR3: CASSLLPGQGTGELFF. The CDR3 DNA sequence: TGTGCCAGCAGTTTATTACCGGGACAGGGGACCGGGGAGCTGTTTTTT.

This chain joins TRBV19 and TRBJ2-6; a weak D match, TRBD2 (5 bases). The V gene lost 2 bases and the J gene lost 3 bases, with 20 bases spanning the gap. Per germline, CDR1 LNHDA and CDR2 SQIVND (reference sequence). The CDR3 consists of 19 residues. The CDR3: CASSITGGRSLSGANVLTF. CDR3 DNA: TGTGCCAGTAGTATAACCGGAGGCAGATCCTTAAGTGGGGCCAACGTCCTGACTTTC.

The chain has TRBV4-3 and TRBJ2-3; 7 bases match TRBD2. This CDR3 is built from 16 residues. Germline CDR1 and CDR2: LGHNA and YSLEER. The trim removed 0 bases at V and 1 base at J, leaving 4 bases unmatched. The CDR3 spells CASSQDRLAGTDTQYF. The CDR3 DNA sequence: TGCGCCAGCAGCCAAGATCGGCTAGCGGGCACAGATACGCAGTATTTT.